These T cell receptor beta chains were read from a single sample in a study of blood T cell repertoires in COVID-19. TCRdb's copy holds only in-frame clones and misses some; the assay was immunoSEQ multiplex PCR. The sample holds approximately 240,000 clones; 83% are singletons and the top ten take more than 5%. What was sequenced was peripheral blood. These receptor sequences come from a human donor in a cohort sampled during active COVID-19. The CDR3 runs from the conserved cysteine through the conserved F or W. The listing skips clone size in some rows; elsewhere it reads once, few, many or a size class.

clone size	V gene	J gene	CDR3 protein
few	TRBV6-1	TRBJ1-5	CASSERGSQPQHF
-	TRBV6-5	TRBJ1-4	CASREDRAGEKLFF
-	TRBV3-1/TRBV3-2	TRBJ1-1	CASSQQPGTVNTEAFF
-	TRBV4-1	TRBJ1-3	CASSQDGGGRNTIYF
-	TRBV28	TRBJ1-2	CASSPGQGFYGYTF
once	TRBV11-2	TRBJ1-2	CASGHGVGGYTF
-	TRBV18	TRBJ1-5	CASSPPSRAGQQPQHF
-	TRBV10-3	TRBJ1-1	CAITPGLRETEAFF
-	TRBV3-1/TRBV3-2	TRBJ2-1	CASSPRRANNNEQFF
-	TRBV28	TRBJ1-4	CASRAGGNEKLFF
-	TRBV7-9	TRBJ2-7	CASSLQGLAGYEQYF
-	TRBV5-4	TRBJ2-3	CASSLGRGPIADTQYF